The 8 T cell receptor beta chains in this list originate from one sample, sequenced in a study of cytomegalovirus exposure and HLA in healthy donors. Sequencing was performed with immunoSEQ multiplex PCR; in TCRdb, only in-frame clones are kept and a portion is missing. The table lists 80,000 to 100,000 clones, about 90% of them singletons. Sample: PBMCs. The receptors originated from a man aged 18 to 35 in good health and CMV-seropositive.

This clone was observed a few times. The chain is built from TRBV7-2 and TRBJ1-2; D is ambiguous. V was clipped by 5 bases and J by 7 bases, with 8 bases between them. CDR1 is SGHTA and CDR2 is FQGNSA in the germline V gene. The CDR3 is 11 residues long. CDR3 in amino acids: CASSASAGYTF. In DNA form, the CDR3 reads TGTGCCAGCAGCGCGAGCGCTGGCTACACCTTC.

V and J are TRBV5-1 and TRBJ2-3; 14 nucleotides align to TRBD2. The CDR3 is 20 residues long. Trimming cost V 6 bases and J 6 bases; bases outside gene matches: 21. Germline-derived CDR1 and CDR2 are SGHRS and YFSETQ. The CDR3 DNA reads as TGCGCCAGCATTCAAGGGACTAGCGGGGGACCCCGCAGAGTCCCGGATACGCAGTATTTT. It is translated as CASIQGTSGGPRRVPDTQYF. The full variable domain, with the rest looked up from reference TRBV5-1 and TRBJ2-3, is KAGVTQTPRYLIKTRGQQVTLSCSPISGHRSVSWYQQTPGQGLQFLFEYFSETQRNKGNFPGRFSGRQFSNSRSEMNVSTLELGDSALYLCASIQGTSGGPRRVPDTQYFGPGTRLTVL.

CDR3 sequence reads: CASSEGTGLLYEQYF. The CDR3, as DNA: TGTGCCAGCAGCGAAGGGACAGGGCTACTCTACGAGCAGTACTTC. The genes are TRBV7-8 and TRBJ2-7; the match to TRBD1 covers 9 bases. Germline CDR1 SGHVS, CDR2 FQNEAQ. With 5 bases clipped from V and 3 bases from J, the junction kept 8 bases outside the gene matches. This CDR3 is built from 15 residues. Based on the CDR3 plus reference TRBV7-8 and TRBJ2-7, the full variable domain is GAGVSQSPRYKVAKRGQDVALRCDPISGHVSLFWYQQALGQGPEFLTYFQNEAQLDKSGLPSDRFFAERPEGSVSTLKIQRTQQEDSAVYLCASSEGTGLLYEQYFGPGTRLTVT.

The genes are TRBV14 and TRBJ2-2, with a tentative D call TRBD1 (5 bases). This CDR3 is built from 15 residues. CDR1 SGHDN and CDR2 FVKESK come from the germline V gene. The V end was cut by 3 bases, the J end by 6 bases, with 14 bases between. The CDR3 DNA follows: TGTGCCAGCAGCCAGAGAAGGCAGGGCTCCGGGGAGCTGTTTTTT. This gives the protein CASSQRRQGSGELFF.

The rearrangement links TRBV2 to TRBJ2-2, with 13 positions matching TRBD2. CDR1 and CDR2 from the germline V gene are SNHLY and FYNNEI. After removal of 6 bases from V and 6 bases from J, the junction contained 10 bases not matched to a gene. The CDR3 totals 17 residues. The CDR3 sequence: CASRELAGGFEAGELFF. In nucleotides, the CDR3 is TGTGCCAGCAGAGAACTAGCGGGAGGGTTCGAGGCCGGGGAGCTGTTTTTT.

The rearrangement links TRBV5-1 to TRBJ2-3; 10 nucleotides agree with TRBD2. The V and J ends lost 4 bases and 3 bases, in that order; junction bases with no gene match: 20. The V gene's germline CDR1 is SGHRS and CDR2 YFSETQ. This CDR3 spans 20 amino acids. The CDR3 nucleotides read TGCGCCAGCAGCCCTGGGAGAGTTGTCAGCGGGGGGGCCGTTACAGATACGCAGTATTTT. It yields the protein CASSPGRVVSGGAVTDTQYF.

The rearrangement uses TRBV10-3 and TRBJ2-2; 11 positions agree with TRBD2. This CDR3 comprises 16 residues. Per the germline V gene, CDR1 is ENHRY and CDR2 is SYGVKD. V gave up 6 bases and J gave up 1 base; unmatched junction bases: 4. The CDR3: CAISQLAGENTGELFF. In DNA, the CDR3 is TGTGCCATCAGCCAACTAGCGGGAGAGAACACCGGGGAGCTGTTTTTT.

The genes are TRBV6-5 and TRBJ1-5; D possibly corresponds to TRBD1 (5 bases). CDR3 length equals 15 residues. V lost 2 bases to trimming and J lost 5 bases, with 13 bases between them. Looked up from germline, CDR1 is MNHEY and CDR2 is SVGAGI. For the CDR3, the DNA is TGTGCCAGCAGTTACGATACAGGTCCAGATCAGCCCCAGCATTTT. It yields the protein CASSYDTGPDQPQHF.